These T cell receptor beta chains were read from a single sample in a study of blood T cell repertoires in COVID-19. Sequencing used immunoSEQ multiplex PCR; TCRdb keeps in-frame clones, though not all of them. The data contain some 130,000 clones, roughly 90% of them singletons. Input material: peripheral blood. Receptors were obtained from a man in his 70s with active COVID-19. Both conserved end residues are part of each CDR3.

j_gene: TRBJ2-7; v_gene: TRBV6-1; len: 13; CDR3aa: CASSDEESYEQYF
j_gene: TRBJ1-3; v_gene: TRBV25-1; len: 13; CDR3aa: CASSGTARGTIYF
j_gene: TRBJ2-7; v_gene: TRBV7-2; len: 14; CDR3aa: CASSPRDSTYEQYF
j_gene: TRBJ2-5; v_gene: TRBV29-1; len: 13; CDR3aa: CSVAGGGQETQYF
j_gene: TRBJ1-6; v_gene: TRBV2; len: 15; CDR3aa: CASSEVRGVGAPLHF
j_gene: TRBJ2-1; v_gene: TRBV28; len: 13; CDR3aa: CASSLQGWNEQFF
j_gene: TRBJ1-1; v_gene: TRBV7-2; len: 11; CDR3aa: CASSEQAEAFF
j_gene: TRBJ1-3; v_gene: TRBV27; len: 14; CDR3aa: CASSPVPSGNTIYF
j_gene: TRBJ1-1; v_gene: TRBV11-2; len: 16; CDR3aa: CASSSPGRGKATEAFF
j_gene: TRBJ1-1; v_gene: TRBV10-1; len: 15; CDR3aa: CASSPQDRDNTEAFF
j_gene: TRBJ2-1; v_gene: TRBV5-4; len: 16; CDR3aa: CASSPRAGGSLREQFF
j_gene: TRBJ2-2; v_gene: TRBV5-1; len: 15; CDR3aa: CASSFEGARTGELFF
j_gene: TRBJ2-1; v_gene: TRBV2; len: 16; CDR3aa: CASSPRGGTQIYEQFF
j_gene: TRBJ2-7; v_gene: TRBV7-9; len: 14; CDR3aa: CASSLEAAASEQYF
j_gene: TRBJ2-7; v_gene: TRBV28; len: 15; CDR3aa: CASSSPAGTSYEQYF
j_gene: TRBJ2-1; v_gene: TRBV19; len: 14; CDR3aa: CASSPRLGYNEQFF
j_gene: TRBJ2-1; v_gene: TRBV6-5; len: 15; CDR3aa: CASNAGTGFYNEQFF
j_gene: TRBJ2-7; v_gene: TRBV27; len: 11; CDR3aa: CATGRGYEQYF
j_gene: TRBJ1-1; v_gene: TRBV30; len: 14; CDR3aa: CAWSEGSLGTEAFF
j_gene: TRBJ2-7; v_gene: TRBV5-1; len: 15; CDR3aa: CASSSDGGGFNEQYF
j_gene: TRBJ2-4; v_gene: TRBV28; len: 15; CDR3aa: CASRKRETVGNIQYF
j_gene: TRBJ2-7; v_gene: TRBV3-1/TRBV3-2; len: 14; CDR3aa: CASSQGTVSYEQYF
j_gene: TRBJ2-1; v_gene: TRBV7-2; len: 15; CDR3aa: CASSGGLAGYNEQFF
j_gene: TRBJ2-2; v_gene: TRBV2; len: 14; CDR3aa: CASRRLGSGGELFF
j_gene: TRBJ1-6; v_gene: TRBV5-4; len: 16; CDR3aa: CASSHGQGTYNSPLHF
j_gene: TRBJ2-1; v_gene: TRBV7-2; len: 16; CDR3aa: CASSLGLAGGDNEQFF
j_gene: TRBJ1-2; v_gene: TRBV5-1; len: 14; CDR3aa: CASSYGTGPYGYTF
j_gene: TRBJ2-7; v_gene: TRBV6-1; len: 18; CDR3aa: CASSDLGDSGTGAYEQYF
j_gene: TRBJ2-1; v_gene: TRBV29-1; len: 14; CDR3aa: CSVQTGGSYNEQFF
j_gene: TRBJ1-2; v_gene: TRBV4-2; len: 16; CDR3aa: CASSQVWAGVGYGYTF
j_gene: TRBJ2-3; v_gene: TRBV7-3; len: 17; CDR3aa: CASSLRGTSGRPDTQYF
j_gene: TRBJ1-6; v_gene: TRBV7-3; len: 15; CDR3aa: CASSLTGGGNSPLHF
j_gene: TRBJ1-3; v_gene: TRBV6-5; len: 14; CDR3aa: CASGGTVSGNTIYF
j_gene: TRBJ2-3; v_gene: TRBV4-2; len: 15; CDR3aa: CASSRGGGEVDTQYF
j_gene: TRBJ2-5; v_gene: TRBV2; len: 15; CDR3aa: CASMRVGAVQETQYF
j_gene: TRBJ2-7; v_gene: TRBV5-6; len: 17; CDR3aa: CASSATPTGSLNYEQYF
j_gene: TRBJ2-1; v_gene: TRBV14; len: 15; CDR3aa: CASSLRAGFDNEQFF
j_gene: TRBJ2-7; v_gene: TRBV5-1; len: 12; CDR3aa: CASSLGGVEQYF
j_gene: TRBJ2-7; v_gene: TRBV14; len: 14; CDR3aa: CASSRRQGSYEQYF
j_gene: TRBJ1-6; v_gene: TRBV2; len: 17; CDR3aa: CASRDRVLRDENSPLHF
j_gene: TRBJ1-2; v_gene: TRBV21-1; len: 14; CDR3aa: CASSTSNQGHGYTF
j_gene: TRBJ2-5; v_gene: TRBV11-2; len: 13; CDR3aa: CASSFGVGETQYF
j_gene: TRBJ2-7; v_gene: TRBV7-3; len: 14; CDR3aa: CASSLGRQGHEQYF